The source of this T cell receptor (beta chain) is a study of blood T cell repertoires in COVID-19. About the study: Acute and convalescent COVID-19 specimens originated in the United States, Italy and Spain.

The germline gives CDR1 SGHRS, CDR2 YFSETQ. The CDR3 covers 14 residues. Trimming pared 1 base from V and 5 bases from J, leaving 10 bases between. Of note for this clone: Other DNA sequences from this sample encode an identical CDR3 as well.

In the study's own analysis: Nucleated cell number was recorded as an estimate derived from reference gene primer amplification. TCRdb keeps only in-frame clones here, not all; method: immunoSEQ multiplex PCR. That table furnishes V, J and clone size, whereas the DNA furnished D and trimming. Here the sample spans roughly 220,000 clones, 81% being singletons. Those enrolled in Seattle joined during active infection and were followed longitudinally afterward. The chain recombines TRBV5-1 with TRBJ2-1, with a weak D call TRBD2 (5 bases). This receptor was obtained from an elderly woman with COVID-19, enrolled during active disease. Sequenced sample: peripheral blood. The chain's CDR3 is CASSLLAGHNEQFF. CDR3 coding DNA: TGCGCCAGCAGCTTGCTCGCGGGCCACAATGAGCAGTTCTTC.